These 22 T cell receptor beta chains share one sample of origin, sequenced in a study of type 1 regulatory T cells. TCRdb called the reads again in MiXCR, with one record for every CDR3 protein. The profile covers about 62,000 distinct CDR3 sequences, with approximately 60% appearing a single time and approximately 1.8% taken by the ten largest. No antigen is known for these receptors. Sequencing was carried out using cultured non-Tr1 T cells, either the whole culture or a sorted T cell fraction (not recorded which). These receptor sequences come from a human donor in good health.

This chain connects TRBV12-3 or TRBV12-4 to TRBJ2-1; weak D call: TRBD2 (5 bases). Trimming shortened V by 7 bases and J by 7 bases, and 11 bases separated the two germline ends. The CDR3 covers 12 residues. The CDR3 reads CASTKTGNEQFF. Written as DNA, the CDR3 is TGTGCCAGCACTAAGACGGGGAATGAGCAGTTCTTC.

The chain recombines TRBV5-4 with TRBJ2-1; no clear D. The CDR3 has 17 amino acids. The germline V and J ends were trimmed by 1 base and 0 bases, with 14 bases remaining between them. CDR1 is SGHNT and CDR2 is YYREEE in the germline V gene (reference sequence). The CDR3, as DNA: TGTGCCAGCAGCTTGTATGTCGCGTCCCTCTCCTACAATGAGCAGTTCTTC. Translated, it gives CASSLYVASLSYNEQFF.

This clonotype came up a few times. V usage is TRBV7-2 and J usage is TRBJ2-1, with 9 bases lining up with TRBD2. The ends lost 3 bases at V and 2 bases at J; junction bases unmatched: 8. Germline V gives CDR1 SGHTA, CDR2 FQGNSA. The CDR3 spans 17 residues. The CDR3 nucleotides read TGTGCCAGCAGCTTTTATCGGGCTAGCGGGACCTACAATGAGCAGTTCTTC. As protein: CASSFYRASGTYNEQFF.

This chain links TRBV10-3 with TRBJ2-7; 8 positions agree with TRBD2. The CDR3 runs 15 residues. Germline CDR1 reads ENHRY; CDR2 reads SYGVKD. The V gene end was trimmed by 3 bases and the J gene end by 3 bases; junction bases not matched to a gene: 7. The CDR3 DNA follows: TGTGCCATCAGTGAACTGCTAGCGGGTAACTACGAGCAGTACTTC. Translation: CAISELLAGNYEQYF.

This sequence joins TRBV15 and TRBJ2-3, with 8 bases matching TRBD2. Unmatched junction bases numbered 7, after V lost 2 bases and J lost 3 bases. The germline CDR1 and CDR2 sequences are LNHNV and YYDKDF (reference sequence). This CDR3 has 16 residues. The CDR3 DNA follows: TGTGCCACCAGCAGACGAAGCGGGAGTAATACAGATACGCAGTATTTT. Amino acid sequence: CATSRRSGSNTDTQYF.

This clonotype was picked up a small number of times. V usage is TRBV11-3 and J usage is TRBJ2-1, with 11 bases lining up with TRBD2. This CDR3 contains 13 residues. V was pared by 5 bases and J by 9 bases, with 3 bases of the junction left unmatched. CDR1 and CDR2 from the germline V gene are SGHNT and YENEEA. The CDR3 here is CASSQGLAVEQFF. The CDR3, as DNA: TGTGCCAGCAGCCAGGGACTAGCGGTTGAGCAGTTCTTC.

This chain links TRBV20-1 with TRBJ1-5, with TRBD1 matching over 11 bases. This CDR3 has 15 residues. Germline-derived CDR1 and CDR2 are DFQATT and SNEGSKA (reference sequence). Losses at the gene ends were 1 base for V and 6 bases for J; bases not matched to a gene: 5. The CDR3 DNA sequence: TGCAGTGCTAGAGCCCCGGGACAGGGGGGTCAGCCCCAGCATTTT. Translation gives CSARAPGQGGQPQHF.

The CDR3 DNA reads as TGTGCCTGGGGCCTTACCGGGGACTTTAAAGAGACCCAGTACTTC. This encodes CAWGLTGDFKETQYF. The V and J genes are TRBV30 and TRBJ2-5, with D perhaps matching TRBD2 (6 bases). Germline assignment: CDR1 GTSNPN and CDR2 SVGIG (reference sequence). The CDR3 runs 15 residues. V was clipped by 5 bases and J by 3 bases, with 19 bases between them.

V is TRBV3-1 and J is TRBJ2-3; 7 nucleotides match TRBD2. CDR1 is LGHDT and CDR2 is YNNKEL in the germline V gene (reference sequence). J was trimmed by 2 bases and V by 0 bases; bases with no gene match: 5. The CDR3 length is 16 residues. The CDR3: CASSQDPAGLTDTQYF. The CDR3 nucleotides read TGTGCCAGCAGCCAAGACCCAGCGGGACTCACAGATACGCAGTATTTT.

By share, this clonotype ranks as medium-sized. This rearrangement joins TRBV9 to TRBJ2-4; a possible D gene is TRBD2 (7 bases). The V and J ends lost 6 bases and 0 bases respectively, with 16 bases between them. Germline V lookup: CDR1 SGDLS, CDR2 YYNGEE. The CDR3 loop spans 16 amino acids. Here the CDR3 reads CASKGGERIAKNIQYF. CDR3 coding DNA: TGTGCCAGCAAAGGGGGGGAGCGGATAGCCAAAAACATTCAGTACTTC.

The chain carries TRBV5-1 and TRBJ1-4; tentatively, D is TRBD1 (5 bases). CDR3 length: 16 amino acids. The V and J ends lost 0 bases and 5 bases respectively, with 14 bases between them. Germline V gene data show CDR1 as SGHRS and CDR2 as YFSETQ. The CDR3 DNA sequence: TGCGCCAGCAGCTTGGGAGACTCAGGGCCGAATGAAAAACTGTTTTTT. Translating it yields CASSLGDSGPNEKLFF.

The rearrangement joins TRBV27 to TRBJ1-6; 8 bases map to TRBD1. The CDR3 spans 16 residues. V shed 7 bases and J 9 bases; nucleotides not matched to a gene: 14. Germline V gene sequence: CDR1 MNHEY, CDR2 SMNVEV (reference sequence). This CDR3 is CASNPRPGQAPSPLHF. CDR3 nucleotide sequence: TGTGCCAGCAACCCAAGACCGGGACAGGCCCCTTCACCCCTCCACTTT.

DNA for the CDR3: TGTGCCAGCAGCCAAGGGATCGGGTTGAGCTACACCTTC. Translating it yields CASSQGIGLSYTF. The chain carries TRBV3-1 and TRBJ1-2; D is unresolved. CDR3 length: 13 residues. Trimming took 1 base from V and 9 from J, leaving 12 bases between them. The V gene's germline CDR1 is LGHDT and CDR2 YNNKEL (reference sequence).

V is TRBV20-1 and J is TRBJ2-7; tentative D call: TRBD1 (6 bases). Trimming took off 6 bases at V and 2 bases at J, with 14 bases between the two ends. Germline CDR1 and CDR2: DFQATT and SNEGSKA (reference sequence). This CDR3 is built from 13 residues. DNA for the CDR3: TGCAGTGCCGCCAAGACAGGAACCTACGAGCAGTACTTC. It codes for CSAAKTGTYEQYF.

There are a few counts of this clonotype. The gene calls are TRBV5-1 and TRBJ2-1; D tentatively fits TRBD1 or TRBD2 (5 bases each). V was pared by 0 bases and J by 8 bases, with 12 bases between. CDR3 length equals 14 residues. CDR1 and CDR2 (germline): SGHRS, YFSETQ. In DNA form, the CDR3 reads TGCGCCAGCAGCTTGGCGGGGACCTTTCATGAGCAGTTCTTC. It codes for CASSLAGTFHEQFF.

The V call is TRBV20-1, the J call TRBJ2-1; D may correspond to TRBD1 or TRBD2 (7 bases each). The V end lost 1 base, the J end lost 4 bases, and 17 bases lay between the germline ends. CDR1 is DFQATT and CDR2 is SNEGSKA in the germline V gene (reference sequence). This CDR3 is 16 amino acids long. CDR3 DNA: TGCAGTGCTAGAGCTGGGGGGGCAGGGGGTTACAATGAGCAGTTCTTC. It translates to CSARAGGAGGYNEQFF.

This chain connects TRBV20-1 to TRBJ2-3; the match to TRBD2 covers 8 bases. The CDR3 extends over 16 amino acids. CDR1 DFQATT and CDR2 SNEGSKA come from the germline V gene (reference sequence). V gave up 2 bases and J gave up 1 base; unmatched junction bases: 8. CDR3 sequence reads: CSARSVTSERTDTQYF. The CDR3 nucleotides read TGCAGTGCTAGATCTGTGACTAGCGAACGCACAGATACGCAGTATTTT.

The table lists this clonotype with a few counts. This chain connects TRBV20-1 to TRBJ2-7; D perhaps matches TRBD2 (5 bases). The length of the CDR3 is 15 residues. CDR1 is DFQATT, CDR2 SNEGSKA, per germline (reference sequence). Trimming took off 5 bases at V and 5 bases at J, with 22 bases between the two ends. The CDR3 protein is CSAGEETILQHEQYF. In DNA form, the CDR3 reads TGCAGTGCTGGGGAAGAGACTATCCTTCAGCACGAGCAGTACTTC.

The chain recombines TRBV20-1 with TRBJ2-1; 13 nucleotides align to TRBD2. This CDR3 has 13 amino acids. Germline values: CDR1 DFQATT, CDR2 SNEGSKA (reference sequence). J lost 7 bases, V lost 5 bases, and 2 bases had no gene match. The CDR3, as DNA: TGCAGTGCTTGGACTAGCGGGAGTAATGAGCAGTTCTTC. Protein: CSAWTSGSNEQFF.

This clonotype was seen only a few times. CDR3 region: CASSSPPPGQKTDEQFF. The CDR3 DNA follows: TGTGCCAGCAGCTCCCCCCCCCCGGGACAGAAGACGGATGAGCAGTTCTTC. This sequence joins TRBV11-2 and TRBJ2-1; 7 nucleotides line up with TRBD1. The CDR3 extends over 17 amino acids. From germline, CDR1 is SGHAT and CDR2 FQNNGV. Unmatched junction bases numbered 17, after V lost 4 bases and J lost 8 bases.

V gene TRBV20-1 combines with J gene TRBJ2-1, with 12 bases lining up with TRBD2. Unmatched junction bases numbered 9, after V lost 6 bases and J lost 9 bases. The CDR3 consists of 14 residues. CDR1 is DFQATT and CDR2 is SNEGSKA in the germline V gene (reference sequence). CDR3 DNA sequence: TGCAGTGCCTCAGGGACTAGCGGGTTGACTGAGCAGTTCTTC. It is translated as CSASGTSGLTEQFF.

Here the CDR3 reads CASSPLTNTGELFF. In nucleotides, the CDR3 is TGCGCCAGCAGCCCGCTAACGAACACCGGGGAGCTGTTTTTT. The chain employs TRBV5-1 and TRBJ2-2; D is uncertain. The V gene lost 4 bases and the J gene lost 0 bases, with 7 bases spanning the gap. This CDR3 has 14 amino acids. Germline lookup yields CDR1 SGHRS and CDR2 YFSETQ.